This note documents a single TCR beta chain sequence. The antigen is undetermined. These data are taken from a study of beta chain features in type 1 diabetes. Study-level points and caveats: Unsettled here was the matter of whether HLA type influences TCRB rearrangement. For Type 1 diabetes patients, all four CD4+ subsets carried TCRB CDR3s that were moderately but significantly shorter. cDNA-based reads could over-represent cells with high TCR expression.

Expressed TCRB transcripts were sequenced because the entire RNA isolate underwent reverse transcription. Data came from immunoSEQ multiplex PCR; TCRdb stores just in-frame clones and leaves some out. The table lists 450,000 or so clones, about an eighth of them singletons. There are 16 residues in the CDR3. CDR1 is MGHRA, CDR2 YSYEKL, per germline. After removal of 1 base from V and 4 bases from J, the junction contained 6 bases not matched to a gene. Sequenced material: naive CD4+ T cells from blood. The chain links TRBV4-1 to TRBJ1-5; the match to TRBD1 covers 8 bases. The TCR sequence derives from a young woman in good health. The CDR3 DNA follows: TGCGCCAGCAGCCAAGGGTTGGGACAGGAAAATCAGCCCCAGCATTTT. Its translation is CASSQGLGQENQPQHF.